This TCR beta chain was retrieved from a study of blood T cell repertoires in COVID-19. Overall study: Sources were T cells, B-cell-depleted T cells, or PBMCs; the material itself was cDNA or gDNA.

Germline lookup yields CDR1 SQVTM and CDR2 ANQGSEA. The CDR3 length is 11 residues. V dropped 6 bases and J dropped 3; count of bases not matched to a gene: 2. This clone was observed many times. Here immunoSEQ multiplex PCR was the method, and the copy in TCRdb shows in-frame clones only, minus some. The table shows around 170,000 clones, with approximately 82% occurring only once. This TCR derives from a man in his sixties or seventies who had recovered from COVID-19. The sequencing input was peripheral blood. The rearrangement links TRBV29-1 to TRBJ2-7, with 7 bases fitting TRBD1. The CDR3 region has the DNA TGCAGCGTCGGGACAGTCTACGAGCAGTACTTC. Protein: CSVGTVYEQYF.